The source of this TCR beta chain is a study of response to subunit inactivated influenza vaccine. This clonotype was detected many times. The antigen remains undetermined. TCRdb redid the calling of the RT-PCR reads with MiXCR, one entry per CDR3 protein. In the table there are about 520,000 distinct CDR3 sequences, roughly 7.6% of which are singletons. Findings and limits, study-wide: Researchers suggested that each seasonal influenza vaccination recruits few new T cells.

This CDR3 has 15 residues. The V gene end was trimmed by 0 bases and the J gene end by 2 bases; junction bases not matched to a gene: 6. The germline CDR1 and CDR2 sequences are DFQATT and SNEGSKA (reference sequence). This rearrangement joins TRBV20-1 to TRBJ2-5; 7 nucleotides match TRBD1. Source: PBMCs from blood, taken roughly 24 months after vaccination. The receptor was derived from a man aged 50 to 69 who received an inactivated influenza vaccine. CDR3 protein: CSARDQRTGQETQYF. The CDR3 nucleotides are TGCAGTGCTAGAGATCAGAGGACAGGACAAGAGACCCAGTACTTC.